The rows below give T cell receptor beta chains drawn from one sample of a study of blood T cell repertoires in COVID-19. The data were produced by immunoSEQ multiplex PCR, yet TCRdb's version contains in-frame clones alone and is incomplete. This table has some 120,000 clones, less than 85% appearing once. The sample was peripheral blood. These receptors were collected from a man between 25 and 39 years old with acute or convalescent COVID-19. The CDR3 runs from the conserved cysteine through the conserved F or W. Each record gives: V gene, clone size, J gene, D gene, CDR3 DNA, CDR3 protein. The D gene is left open where the match is weak. For some rows the clone size is stated as once, few or many, or as a class when expanded; others skip it.

v_gene: TRBV7-2; abundance: -; j_gene: TRBJ1-2; d_gene: -; CDR3nt: TGTGCCAGCAGCCGCGTTGACGGACTGGGCGGCTACACCTTC; CDR3aa: CASSRVDGLGGYTF
v_gene: TRBV7-3; abundance: -; j_gene: TRBJ2-5; d_gene: TRBD2; CDR3nt: TGTGCCAGCAGCGAAGGACTAGCGGGAGCTGGTGAGACCCAGTACTTC; CDR3aa: CASSEGLAGAGETQYF
v_gene: TRBV11-2; abundance: many; j_gene: TRBJ1-2; d_gene: -; CDR3nt: TGTGCCAGCAGCTTAGGTGGGCCAGCTAACTATGGCTACACCTTC; CDR3aa: CASSLGGPANYGYTF
v_gene: TRBV9; abundance: -; j_gene: TRBJ2-3; d_gene: TRBD1; CDR3nt: TGTGCCAGCACACAGGGGGCGCGAGAAACGAGCACAGATACGCAGTATTTT; CDR3aa: CASTQGARETSTDTQYF
v_gene: TRBV10-3; abundance: few; j_gene: TRBJ1-5; d_gene: TRBD1; CDR3nt: TGTGCCATCAGTGAGACCTCAGGGGGCGGCAATCAGCCCCAGCATTTT; CDR3aa: CAISETSGGGNQPQHF
v_gene: TRBV11-2; abundance: -; j_gene: TRBJ2-3; d_gene: -; CDR3nt: TGTGCCAGCAGCGCAAGCCTGGCAGATACGCAGTATTTT; CDR3aa: CASSASLADTQYF
v_gene: TRBV27; abundance: -; j_gene: TRBJ1-6; d_gene: -; CDR3nt: TGTGCCAGCAAAGGCGGCGGAGGGAATTCACCCCTCCACTTT; CDR3aa: CASKGGGGNSPLHF
v_gene: TRBV6-4; abundance: -; j_gene: TRBJ2-2; d_gene: TRBD2; CDR3nt: TGTGCCAGCAGTATCGGGACTAGCGGTACCGGGGAGCTGTTTTTT; CDR3aa: CASSIGTSGTGELFF
v_gene: TRBV27; abundance: -; j_gene: TRBJ2-1; d_gene: TRBD2; CDR3nt: TGTGCCAGCAGTTTATCTGCTAGCGGGATACGGAATGAGCAGTTCTTC; CDR3aa: CASSLSASGIRNEQFF
v_gene: TRBV19; abundance: -; j_gene: TRBJ1-1; d_gene: -; CDR3nt: TGTGCCAGTAGTATTGGCCATTACACTGAAGCTTTCTTT; CDR3aa: CASSIGHYTEAFF
v_gene: TRBV9; abundance: -; j_gene: TRBJ1-1; d_gene: TRBD1; CDR3nt: TGTGCCAGCAGCGCCCAGACAGGGGCGGGTACTGAAGCTTTCTTT; CDR3aa: CASSAQTGAGTEAFF
v_gene: TRBV12-5; abundance: few; j_gene: TRBJ1-1; d_gene: TRBD1; CDR3nt: TGTGCTAGTGGTTTGGTACCAGGTTGGGACCTACAGGGGGGTATCATGAACACTGAAGCTTTCTTT; CDR3aa: CASGLVPGWDLQGGIMNTEAFF
v_gene: TRBV7-2; abundance: -; j_gene: TRBJ2-4; d_gene: -; CDR3nt: TGTGCCAGCAGCTTAGGGGCTAGCGCGATCTGGTCGGACATTCAGTACTTC; CDR3aa: CASSLGASAIWSDIQYF
v_gene: TRBV5-1; abundance: -; j_gene: TRBJ2-5; d_gene: -; CDR3nt: TGCGCCAGCAGCTTGGCCCAGGTTGGGACCCAGTACTTC; CDR3aa: CASSLAQVGTQYF
v_gene: TRBV7-8; abundance: -; j_gene: TRBJ2-1; d_gene: TRBD2; CDR3nt: TGTGCCAGCAGCCCCACTAGCGGGGTCAATGAGCAGTTCTTC; CDR3aa: CASSPTSGVNEQFF
v_gene: TRBV27; abundance: -; j_gene: TRBJ1-2; d_gene: -; CDR3nt: TGTGCCAGCAGTTTAAGTTGGGCAGGGTTGGGTTATGGCTACACCTTC; CDR3aa: CASSLSWAGLGYGYTF
v_gene: TRBV7-8; abundance: -; j_gene: TRBJ1-5; d_gene: TRBD1; CDR3nt: TGTGCCAGCAGCTTAGGGGACAGAGGGAATCAGCCCCAGCATTTT; CDR3aa: CASSLGDRGNQPQHF
v_gene: TRBV6-4; abundance: -; j_gene: TRBJ2-3; d_gene: TRBD1; CDR3nt: TGTGCCAGCAGTGAGCAGGGGGGCACAGATACGCAGTATTTT; CDR3aa: CASSEQGGTDTQYF
v_gene: TRBV6-1; abundance: -; j_gene: TRBJ1-6; d_gene: TRBD1; CDR3nt: TGTGCCAGCAGTGTGACAGGGGTGAGAGGTGGGTCACCCCTCCACTTT; CDR3aa: CASSVTGVRGGSPLHF
v_gene: TRBV30; abundance: -; j_gene: TRBJ2-5; d_gene: TRBD1; CDR3nt: TGTGCCTGGAGTGAGGGGACAGGGGGTGGAGAGACCCAGTACTTC; CDR3aa: CAWSEGTGGGETQYF
v_gene: TRBV5-1; abundance: -; j_gene: TRBJ1-3; d_gene: TRBD1; CDR3nt: TGCGCCAGCATGGCGTCAGGGGGAGGAAACACCATATATTTT; CDR3aa: CASMASGGGNTIYF
v_gene: TRBV27; abundance: -; j_gene: TRBJ2-4; d_gene: TRBD1; CDR3nt: TGTGCCAGCAGACGGGACAGCTTAGCCAAAAACATTCAGTACTTC; CDR3aa: CASRRDSLAKNIQYF
v_gene: TRBV3-1/TRBV3-2; abundance: few; j_gene: TRBJ1-3; d_gene: TRBD1; CDR3nt: TGTGCCAGCAGCCGGGACAGGACTTTAAGGGGAAACACCATATATTTT; CDR3aa: CASSRDRTLRGNTIYF
v_gene: TRBV28; abundance: -; j_gene: TRBJ1-5; d_gene: -; CDR3nt: TGTGCCAGCAGACAGGGTAGCAATCAGCCCCAGCATTTT; CDR3aa: CASRQGSNQPQHF
v_gene: TRBV19; abundance: -; j_gene: TRBJ1-1; d_gene: TRBD1; CDR3nt: TGTGCCAGTAGTACCCGGGACAGGGCGAACACTGAAGCTTTCTTT; CDR3aa: CASSTRDRANTEAFF
v_gene: TRBV3-1/TRBV3-2; abundance: -; j_gene: TRBJ1-4; d_gene: -; CDR3nt: TGTGCCAGCAGCCAAGACGTCAGGGGTTATGAAAAACTGTTTTTT; CDR3aa: CASSQDVRGYEKLFF
v_gene: TRBV20-1; abundance: -; j_gene: TRBJ2-1; d_gene: -; CDR3nt: TGCAGTGCTGGAGTCGCGAGTGAGCAGTTCTTC; CDR3aa: CSAGVASEQFF
v_gene: TRBV5-8; abundance: -; j_gene: TRBJ2-5; d_gene: -; CDR3nt: TGTGCCAGCAGCTTCCTACAGGAGACCCAGTACTTC; CDR3aa: CASSFLQETQYF
v_gene: TRBV7-2; abundance: -; j_gene: TRBJ1-6; d_gene: -; CDR3nt: TGTGCCAGCAGCCTCGCGCGGCAGAATTCACCCCTCCACTTT; CDR3aa: CASSLARQNSPLHF
v_gene: TRBV27; abundance: -; j_gene: TRBJ2-5; d_gene: TRBD1; CDR3nt: TGTGCCAGCAGTTTATTGGGACAGGGCTCGGGGGAGACCCAGTACTTC; CDR3aa: CASSLLGQGSGETQYF
v_gene: TRBV6-5; abundance: -; j_gene: TRBJ2-1; d_gene: -; CDR3nt: TGTGCCAGCAGTTATGTTTGGGGCGAGCAGTTCTTC; CDR3aa: CASSYVWGEQFF
v_gene: TRBV7-8; abundance: -; j_gene: TRBJ1-1; d_gene: TRBD1; CDR3nt: TGTGCCAGCAGGCCTTTGGATACGGGACAGGTGAACACTGAAGCTTTCTTT; CDR3aa: CASRPLDTGQVNTEAFF
v_gene: TRBV5-8; abundance: -; j_gene: TRBJ2-2; d_gene: -; CDR3nt: TGTGCCAGCAGCTTTTCGTCAGGATTCGCGAACACCGGGGAGCTGTTTTTT; CDR3aa: CASSFSSGFANTGELFF
v_gene: TRBV4-1; abundance: -; j_gene: TRBJ1-1; d_gene: TRBD1; CDR3nt: TGCGCCAGCAGCCCCACGACAGGGGGCGGTGAAGCTTTCTTT; CDR3aa: CASSPTTGGGEAFF
v_gene: TRBV10-3; abundance: -; j_gene: TRBJ1-2; d_gene: TRBD1; CDR3nt: TGTGCCATCAGTGTTCAAGGGACAGCGGCTGGCTACACCTTC; CDR3aa: CAISVQGTAAGYTF
v_gene: TRBV18; abundance: -; j_gene: TRBJ1-6; d_gene: -; CDR3nt: TGTGCCAGCTCATCTGACAGTACTAATTCACCCCTCCACTTT; CDR3aa: CASSSDSTNSPLHF
v_gene: TRBV7-9; abundance: -; j_gene: TRBJ2-1; d_gene: -; CDR3nt: TGTGCCAGCAGCTTATCACGGGAGATCGGTGAGCAGTTCTTC; CDR3aa: CASSLSREIGEQFF
v_gene: TRBV10-3; abundance: -; j_gene: TRBJ2-7; d_gene: -; CDR3nt: TGTGTTATCGGTGCTACAGGGTTCGAGCAGTACTTC; CDR3aa: CVIGATGFEQYF
v_gene: TRBV11-2; abundance: -; j_gene: TRBJ2-2; d_gene: TRBD1; CDR3nt: TGTGCCAGCAGCGCAGACAGGGCGAACACCGGGGAGCTGTTTTTT; CDR3aa: CASSADRANTGELFF
v_gene: TRBV27; abundance: -; j_gene: TRBJ2-1; d_gene: TRBD2; CDR3nt: TGTGCCAGCAGTCCCCTTCCCGGGACTAGCAGCCACAATGAGCAGTTCTTC; CDR3aa: CASSPLPGTSSHNEQFF
v_gene: TRBV24-1; abundance: -; j_gene: TRBJ2-2; d_gene: -; CDR3nt: TGTGCCACCAGCTCTATCTCCAGCGGGTATATGAACACCGGGGAGCTGTTTTTT; CDR3aa: CATSSISSGYMNTGELFF
v_gene: TRBV2; abundance: -; j_gene: TRBJ1-6; d_gene: TRBD1; CDR3nt: TGTGCCAGTCAGACAGGGTCTAACTATAATTCACCCCTCCACTTT; CDR3aa: CASQTGSNYNSPLHF
v_gene: TRBV3-1/TRBV3-2; abundance: -; j_gene: TRBJ2-1; d_gene: -; CDR3nt: TGTGCCAGCAGCCAAATCGGAACTAGGGGGAACAATGAGCAGTTCTTC; CDR3aa: CASSQIGTRGNNEQFF
v_gene: TRBV6-2/TRBV6-3; abundance: many; j_gene: TRBJ2-6; d_gene: TRBD1; CDR3nt: TGTGCCAGCAGCGACAGGGGGCAGTCGGGGGCCAACGTCCTGACTTTC; CDR3aa: CASSDRGQSGANVLTF
v_gene: TRBV6-6; abundance: -; j_gene: TRBJ2-2; d_gene: -; CDR3nt: TGTGCCAGCAGTTACCGGCCCGTGGGAGGCACCGGGGAGCTGTTTTTT; CDR3aa: CASSYRPVGGTGELFF
v_gene: TRBV6-4; abundance: -; j_gene: TRBJ2-2; d_gene: TRBD1; CDR3nt: TGTGCCAGCAGTCAGGGGGCGGACACCGGGGAGCTGTTTTTT; CDR3aa: CASSQGADTGELFF
v_gene: TRBV19; abundance: -; j_gene: TRBJ1-6; d_gene: TRBD1; CDR3nt: TGTGCCAGTAGCACCACAGGGGACTATAATTCACCCCTCCACTTT; CDR3aa: CASSTTGDYNSPLHF
v_gene: TRBV20-1; abundance: -; j_gene: TRBJ2-3; d_gene: TRBD2; CDR3nt: TGCAGTGCTGGTGGACTAGCGGGGGGCCAAAGTAGCACAGATACGCAGTATTTT; CDR3aa: CSAGGLAGGQSSTDTQYF
v_gene: TRBV7-2; abundance: -; j_gene: TRBJ1-1; d_gene: -; CDR3nt: TGTGCCAGCAGCTTAAATCCAGGGCCCACTGAAGCTTTCTTT; CDR3aa: CASSLNPGPTEAFF
v_gene: TRBV5-1; abundance: -; j_gene: TRBJ2-5; d_gene: TRBD2; CDR3nt: TGCGCCAGCAGCTGGCGACTAGCGGGAGGAACAGAGACCCAGTACTTC; CDR3aa: CASSWRLAGGTETQYF
v_gene: TRBV28; abundance: -; j_gene: TRBJ2-3; d_gene: -; CDR3nt: TGTGCCAGCAGCGCACGCTCCGGTACGCAGTATTTT; CDR3aa: CASSARSGTQYF
v_gene: TRBV7-9; abundance: -; j_gene: TRBJ1-1; d_gene: -; CDR3nt: TGTGCCAGCAGCCCCGCCGGGTCACGGGACACTGAAGCTTTCTTT; CDR3aa: CASSPAGSRDTEAFF